These 15 T cell receptor beta chains share one sample of origin, sequenced in a study of shared clonotypes between healthy human individuals. Libraries were prepared by immunoSEQ multiplex PCR; TCRdb keeps only in-frame clonotypes and omits some of them. The table lists about 1.5 million clones, 95% to 97% of them singletons. The specimen sequenced was naive CD4+ T cells sorted from blood. Specified subset: CD45RA+ positively selected. These receptors came from a man between 25 and 39 years old in good health.

The gene calls are TRBV7-3 and TRBJ1-5, with unresolved D. The CDR3 loop spans 15 amino acids. V lost 1 base, J lost 3 bases, and 10 bases lay in between. Per germline, CDR1 SGHTA and CDR2 FQGTGA. DNA of the CDR3: TGTGCCAGCAGCTTAATAGGGTCAGACAATCAGCCCCAGCATTTT. This gives the protein CASSLIGSDNQPQHF.

The chain recombines TRBV2 with TRBJ2-7; TRBD1 might be the D (6 bases). Germline V gene sequence: CDR1 SNHLY, CDR2 FYNNEI. With 5 bases removed from V and 0 bases from J, the gap between germline ends came to 14 bases. The CDR3 is made up of 15 amino acids. This CDR3 is CASSTDSRRSYEQYF. The CDR3 nucleotides are TGTGCCAGCAGTACGGACAGTCGTCGCTCCTACGAGCAGTACTTC.

The chain uses TRBV18 and TRBJ2-1; TRBD2 matches 8 bases. Per the germline V gene, CDR1 is KGHSH and CDR2 is LQKENI. The CDR3 has 15 amino acids. J was trimmed by 13 bases and V by 2 bases; bases with no gene match: 13. Here the CDR3 DNA reads TGTGCCAGCTCACCAGTGAAGCGGGAGCGTTCAAACCAGTTCTTC. It encodes CASSPVKRERSNQFF.

Only one count was recorded for this clone. The chain links TRBV7-2 to TRBJ2-5; D is ambiguous. V lost 1 base to trimming and J lost 1 base, with 4 bases between them. This CDR3 comprises 13 residues. Germline CDR1 is SGHTA and CDR2 is FQGNSA. The CDR3 nucleotides are TGTGCCAGCAGCTTAGGACTCCAAGAGACCCAGTACTTC. Protein product: CASSLGLQETQYF.

The chain combines TRBV7-2 with TRBJ1-3; D not resolved. CDR1 and CDR2 (germline): SGHTA, FQGNSA. The V end was cut by 2 bases, the J end by 4 bases, with 21 bases between. The CDR3 extends over 18 amino acids. CDR3: CASSLLPRGTPRGNTIYF. As DNA, the CDR3 is TGTGCCAGCAGCTTACTGCCCCGCGGAACTCCCAGGGGAAACACCATATATTTT.

This chain links TRBV9 with TRBJ2-3; TRBD2 is a possible D gene (5 bases). Germline V lookup: CDR1 SGDLS, CDR2 YYNGEE. Deletions cut 4 bases from V and 4 bases from J, with 10 bases between. This CDR3 spans 13 amino acids. The CDR3 loop reads CASSRDGADTQYF. For the CDR3, the DNA is TGTGCCAGCAGCCGAGACGGGGCAGATACGCAGTATTTT.

V is TRBV14 and J is TRBJ1-4; tentatively, D is TRBD1 (6 bases). Germline V gene data show CDR1 as SGHDN and CDR2 as FVKESK. This CDR3 region has 12 residues. V lost 4 bases and J lost 8, with 8 bases in between. Here the CDR3 reads CASSPGTEKLFF. In nucleotides, the CDR3 is TGTGCCAGCAGCCCCGGGACAGAAAAACTGTTTTTT.

This clone occurred once. The chain combines TRBV19 with TRBJ1-2, with a possible D match to TRBD1 (5 bases). Per germline, CDR1 LNHDA and CDR2 SQIVND (reference sequence). V shed 5 bases and J shed 4 bases, with 20 bases lying between them. The CDR3 is 16 amino acids. CDR3 region: CASSPWAQGRGYGYTF. The CDR3 nucleotides are TGTGCCAGTAGTCCCTGGGCCCAGGGTCGGGGCTATGGCTACACCTTC.

The chain is built from TRBV6-5 and TRBJ2-2; weak D call: TRBD2 (5 bases). Trimming pared 7 bases from V and 3 bases from J, leaving 9 bases between. The CDR3 is made up of 13 amino acids. Germline loops: CDR1 MNHEY, CDR2 SVGAGI. The CDR3 loop reads CASKADYTGELFF. CDR3 in DNA: TGTGCCAGCAAAGCGGACTACACCGGGGAGCTGTTTTTT.

Remarks on this clone: Its ends do not fully match the called genes, so a read error is possible. The genes are TRBV7-7 and TRBJ2-1; 10 bases align to TRBD2. The CDR3 spans 13 residues. CDR1 SSHAT and CDR2 FNYEAQ come from the germline V gene (reference sequence). CDR3 region: CASSLAGGSEQFF. CDR3 in DNA: TGTGCTAGCAGCTTAGCGGGGGGCAGTGAGCAGTTCTTC.

About this clone itself: Additional DNA sequences in this sample encode the identical CDR3. J is TRBJ2-3 and V is TRBV9; 8 bases are a match to TRBD2. Germline V CDR1 and CDR2: SGDLS, YYNGEE. The CDR3 has 15 amino acids. The ends lost 2 bases at V and 0 bases at J; junction bases unmatched: 2. Here the CDR3 reads CASSVPSGSTDTQYF. As DNA, the CDR3 is TGTGCCAGCAGCGTCCCTAGCGGGAGCACAGATACGCAGTATTTT.

The rearrangement uses TRBV6-1 and TRBJ2-1; TRBD2 agrees at 8 bases. The CDR3 has 15 amino acids. V shed 5 bases, J shed 15 bases, and the junction held 18 bases outside the gene matches. Germline CDR1 is MNHNS and CDR2 is SASEGT. CDR3 sequence reads: CASSPQVLAAQRLFF. CDR3 DNA sequence: TGTGCCAGCAGTCCACAGGTACTAGCGGCCCAAAGGCTGTTCTTC.

The V gene is TRBV5-1, the J gene TRBJ2-5; 10 bases line up with TRBD2. The CDR3 runs 15 residues. Germline CDR1 SGHRS, CDR2 YFSETQ. Trimming cost V 4 bases and J 7 bases; bases outside gene matches: 10. The CDR3 loop reads CASSPGLAAPGTQYF. The CDR3 DNA reads as TGCGCCAGCAGCCCCGGACTAGCGGCCCCTGGGACCCAGTACTTC.

V is TRBV6-1 and J is TRBJ2-3; D remains unclear. The CDR3 extends over 13 amino acids. Trimming shortened V by 5 bases and J by 1 base, and 7 bases separated the two germline ends. Germline assignment: CDR1 MNHNS and CDR2 SASEGT. DNA of the CDR3: TGTGCCAGCAGTTCCCCGGGCACAGATACGCAGTATTTT. Encoded protein: CASSSPGTDTQYF.

The genes are TRBV7-9 and TRBJ1-4, with 7 bases aligning to TRBD1. The CDR3 spans 15 residues. With 3 bases clipped from V and 7 bases from J, the junction kept 8 bases outside the gene matches. From germline, CDR1 is SEHNR and CDR2 FQNEAQ (reference sequence). Written as DNA, the CDR3 is TGTGCCAGCAGCTTTTGGACAGGACAGTTTGAAAAACTGTTTTTT. Its protein is CASSFWTGQFEKLFF.